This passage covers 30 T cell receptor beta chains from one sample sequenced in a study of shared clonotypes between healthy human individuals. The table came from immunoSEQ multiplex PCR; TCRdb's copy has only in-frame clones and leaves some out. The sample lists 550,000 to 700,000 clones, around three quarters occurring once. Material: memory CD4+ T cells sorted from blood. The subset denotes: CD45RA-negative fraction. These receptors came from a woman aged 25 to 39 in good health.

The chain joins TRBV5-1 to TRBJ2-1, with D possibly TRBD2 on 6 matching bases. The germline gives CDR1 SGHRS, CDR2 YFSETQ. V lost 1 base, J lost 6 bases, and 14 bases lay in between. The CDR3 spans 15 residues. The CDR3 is CASSLTGSPPNEQFF. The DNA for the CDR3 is TGCGCCAGCAGCTTGACCGGGAGTCCACCCAATGAGCAGTTCTTC.

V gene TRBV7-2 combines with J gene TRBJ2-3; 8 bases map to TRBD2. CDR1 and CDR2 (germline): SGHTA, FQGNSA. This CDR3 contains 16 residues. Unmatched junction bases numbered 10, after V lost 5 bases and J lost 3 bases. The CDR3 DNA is TGTGCCAGCAGCGCAGAACCGGGACTAGGAACAGATACGCAGTATTTT. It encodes CASSAEPGLGTDTQYF.

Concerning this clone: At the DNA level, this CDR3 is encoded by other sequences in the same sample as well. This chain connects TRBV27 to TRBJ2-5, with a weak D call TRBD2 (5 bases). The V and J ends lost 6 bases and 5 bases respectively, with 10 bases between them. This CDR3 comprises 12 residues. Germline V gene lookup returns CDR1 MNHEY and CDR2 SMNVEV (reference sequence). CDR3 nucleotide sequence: TGTGCCAGCAGGTCGGGCGGGGAGACCCAGTACTTC. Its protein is CASRSGGETQYF.

The CDR3 DNA reads as TGTGCCAGTAGTATTTCGAGGGTCGCGGGGGAGCTGTTTTTT. As protein: CASSISRVAGELFF. The chain is built from TRBV19 and TRBJ2-2, with D possibly matching TRBD2 (5 bases). The CDR3 totals 14 residues. With 3 bases removed from V and 8 bases from J, the gap between germline ends came to 13 bases. From germline, CDR1 is LNHDA and CDR2 SQIVND (reference sequence).

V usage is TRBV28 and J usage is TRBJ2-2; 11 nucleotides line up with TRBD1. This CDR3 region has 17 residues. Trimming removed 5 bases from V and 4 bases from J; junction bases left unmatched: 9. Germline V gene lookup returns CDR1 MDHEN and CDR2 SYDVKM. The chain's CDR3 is CASSGWTGGALTGELFF. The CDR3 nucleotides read TGTGCCAGCAGTGGATGGACAGGGGGCGCCCTCACCGGGGAGCTGTTTTTT. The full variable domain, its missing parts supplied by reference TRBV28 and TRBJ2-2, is DVKVTQSSRYLVKRTGEKVFLECVQDMDHENMFWYRQDPGLGLRLIYFSYDVKMKEKGDIPEGYSVSREKKERFSLILESASTNQTSMYLCASSGWTGGALTGELFFGEGSRLTVL.

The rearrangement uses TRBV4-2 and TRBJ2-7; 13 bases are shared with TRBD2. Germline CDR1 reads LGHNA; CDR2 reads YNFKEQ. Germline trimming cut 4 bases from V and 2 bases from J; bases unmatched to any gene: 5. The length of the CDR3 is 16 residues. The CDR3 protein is CASSPRTSGSTYEQYF. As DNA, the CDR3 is TGTGCCAGCAGCCCCAGGACTAGCGGGAGCACCTACGAGCAGTACTTC.

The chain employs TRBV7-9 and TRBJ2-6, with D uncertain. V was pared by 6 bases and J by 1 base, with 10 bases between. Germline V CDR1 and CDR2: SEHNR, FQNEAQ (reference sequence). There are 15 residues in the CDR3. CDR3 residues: CASRSTNSGANVLTF. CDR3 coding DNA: TGTGCCAGCAGATCTACTAATTCTGGGGCCAACGTCCTGACTTTC.

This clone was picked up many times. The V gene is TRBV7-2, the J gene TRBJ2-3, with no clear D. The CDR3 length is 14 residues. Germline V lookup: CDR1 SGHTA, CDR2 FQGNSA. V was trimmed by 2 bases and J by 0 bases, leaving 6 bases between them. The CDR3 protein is CASSLYTSTDTQYF. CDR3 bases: TGTGCCAGCAGCTTATATACTAGCACAGATACGCAGTATTTT.

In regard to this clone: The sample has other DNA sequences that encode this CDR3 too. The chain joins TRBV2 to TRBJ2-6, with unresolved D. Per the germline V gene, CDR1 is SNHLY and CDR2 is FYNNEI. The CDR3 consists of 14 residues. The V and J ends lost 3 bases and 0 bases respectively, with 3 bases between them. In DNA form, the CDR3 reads TGTGCCAGCAGTGAGCGCTCTGGGGCCAACGTCCTGACTTTC. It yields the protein CASSERSGANVLTF.

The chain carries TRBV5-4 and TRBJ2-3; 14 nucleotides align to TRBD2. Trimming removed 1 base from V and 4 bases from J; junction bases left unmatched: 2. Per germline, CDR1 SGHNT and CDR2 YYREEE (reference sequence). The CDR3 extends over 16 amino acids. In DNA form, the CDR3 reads TGTGCCAGCAGCTTGCGACTAGCGGGAGGGGCAGATACGCAGTATTTT. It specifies CASSLRLAGGADTQYF.

This chain's CDR3 is CASRTGGINQPQHF. CDR3 sequence (DNA): TGTGCCAGCAGGACAGGCGGAATTAATCAGCCCCAGCATTTT. The rearrangement joins TRBV6-6 to TRBJ1-5, with D maybe TRBD1 (6 bases). The V end lost 6 bases, the J end lost 4 bases, and 13 bases lay between the germline ends. The germline V gene has CDR1 MNHNY and CDR2 SVGAGI (reference sequence). The CDR3 has 14 amino acids.

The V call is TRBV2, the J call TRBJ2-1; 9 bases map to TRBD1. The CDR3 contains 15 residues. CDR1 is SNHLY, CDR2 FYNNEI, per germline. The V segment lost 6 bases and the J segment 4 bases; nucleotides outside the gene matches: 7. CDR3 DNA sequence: TGTGCCAGCAGGGCCGACAGGGGGAATTACAATGAGCAGTTCTTC. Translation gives CASRADRGNYNEQFF.

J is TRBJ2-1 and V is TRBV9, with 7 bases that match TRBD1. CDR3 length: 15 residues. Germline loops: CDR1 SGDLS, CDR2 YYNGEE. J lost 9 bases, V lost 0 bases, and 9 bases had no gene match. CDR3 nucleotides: TGTGCCAGCAGCGTAGGACAGGGTTCCAACAGTGAGCAGTTCTTC. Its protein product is CASSVGQGSNSEQFF. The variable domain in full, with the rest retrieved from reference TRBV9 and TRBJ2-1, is DSGVTQTPKHLITATGQRVTLRCSPRSGDLSVYWYQQSLDQGLQFLIQYYNGEERAKGNILERFSAQQFPDLHSELNLSSLELGDSALYFCASSVGQGSNSEQFFGPGTRLTVL.

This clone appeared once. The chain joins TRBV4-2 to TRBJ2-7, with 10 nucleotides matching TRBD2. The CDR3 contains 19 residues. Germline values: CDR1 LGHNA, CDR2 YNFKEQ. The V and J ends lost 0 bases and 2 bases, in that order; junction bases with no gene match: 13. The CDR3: CASSQDGRGGLAETYEQYF. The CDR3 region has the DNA TGTGCCAGCAGCCAAGATGGCAGGGGAGGACTAGCGGAAACCTACGAGCAGTACTTC.

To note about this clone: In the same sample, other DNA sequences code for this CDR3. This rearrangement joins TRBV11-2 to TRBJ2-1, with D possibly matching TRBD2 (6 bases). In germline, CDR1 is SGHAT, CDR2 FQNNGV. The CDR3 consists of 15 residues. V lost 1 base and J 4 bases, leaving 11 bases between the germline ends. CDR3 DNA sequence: TGTGCCAGCAGCTTAGTGGGGGGATCATACAATGAGCAGTTCTTC. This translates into CASSLVGGSYNEQFF.

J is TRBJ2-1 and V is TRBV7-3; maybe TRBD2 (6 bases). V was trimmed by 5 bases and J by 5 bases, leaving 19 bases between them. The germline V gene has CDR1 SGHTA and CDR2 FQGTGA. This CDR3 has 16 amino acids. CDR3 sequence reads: CASSPSRTTLHNEQFF. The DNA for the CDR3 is TGTGCCAGCAGCCCTAGCCGGACTACGTTGCACAATGAGCAGTTCTTC.

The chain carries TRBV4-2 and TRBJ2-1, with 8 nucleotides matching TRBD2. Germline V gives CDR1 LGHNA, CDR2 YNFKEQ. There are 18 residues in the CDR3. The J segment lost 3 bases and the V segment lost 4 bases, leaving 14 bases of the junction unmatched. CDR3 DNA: TGTGCCAGCAGCCCACTAGCTCCAGCGGGAGTTAGCTACAATGAGCAGTTCTTC. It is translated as CASSPLAPAGVSYNEQFF.

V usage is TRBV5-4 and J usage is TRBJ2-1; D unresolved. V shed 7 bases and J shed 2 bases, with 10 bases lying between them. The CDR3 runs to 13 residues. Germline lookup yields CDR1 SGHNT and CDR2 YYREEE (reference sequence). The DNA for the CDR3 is TGTGCCAGCTCTACACCTCCCTACAATGAGCAGTTCTTC. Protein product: CASSTPPYNEQFF.

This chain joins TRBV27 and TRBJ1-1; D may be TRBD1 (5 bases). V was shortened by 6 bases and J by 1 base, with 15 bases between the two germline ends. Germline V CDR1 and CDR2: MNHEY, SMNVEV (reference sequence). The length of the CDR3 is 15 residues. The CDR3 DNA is TGTGCCAGCAGCGGACTCGGGGCACAGAACACTGAAGCTTTCTTT. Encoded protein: CASSGLGAQNTEAFF.

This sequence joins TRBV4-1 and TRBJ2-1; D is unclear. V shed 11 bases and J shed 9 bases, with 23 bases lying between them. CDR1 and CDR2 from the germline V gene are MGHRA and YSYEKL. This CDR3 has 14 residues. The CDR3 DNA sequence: TGCGCCGCCGCCTCGATCCCCACATACGCTGAGCAGTTCTTC. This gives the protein CAAASIPTYAEQFF.

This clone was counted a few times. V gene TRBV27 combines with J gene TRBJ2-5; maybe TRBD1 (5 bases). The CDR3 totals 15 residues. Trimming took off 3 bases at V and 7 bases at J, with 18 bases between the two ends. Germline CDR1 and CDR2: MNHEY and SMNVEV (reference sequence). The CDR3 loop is CASSFQTLGVGTQYF. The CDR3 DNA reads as TGTGCCAGCAGTTTTCAGACCCTAGGGGTGGGGACCCAGTACTTC.

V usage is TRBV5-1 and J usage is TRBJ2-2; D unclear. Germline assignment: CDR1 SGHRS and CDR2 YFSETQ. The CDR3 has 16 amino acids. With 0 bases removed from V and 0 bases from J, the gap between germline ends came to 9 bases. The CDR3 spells CASSLDGFANTGELFF. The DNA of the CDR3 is TGCGCCAGCAGCTTGGATGGGTTCGCGAACACCGGGGAGCTGTTTTTT.

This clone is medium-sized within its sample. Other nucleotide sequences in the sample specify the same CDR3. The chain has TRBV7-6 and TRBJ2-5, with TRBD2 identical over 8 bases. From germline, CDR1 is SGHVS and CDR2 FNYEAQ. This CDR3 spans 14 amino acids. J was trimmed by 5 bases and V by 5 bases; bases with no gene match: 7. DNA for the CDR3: TGTGCCAGCAGCACGGGAGGGAGTAGGGAGACCCAGTACTTC. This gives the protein CASSTGGSRETQYF.

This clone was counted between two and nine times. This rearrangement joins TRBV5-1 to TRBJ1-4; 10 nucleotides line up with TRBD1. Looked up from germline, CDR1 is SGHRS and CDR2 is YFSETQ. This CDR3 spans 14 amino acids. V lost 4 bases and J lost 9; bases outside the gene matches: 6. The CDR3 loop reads CASSRGTGDQKLFF. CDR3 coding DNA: TGCGCCAGCAGCCGAGGGACAGGGGACCAAAAACTGTTTTTT.

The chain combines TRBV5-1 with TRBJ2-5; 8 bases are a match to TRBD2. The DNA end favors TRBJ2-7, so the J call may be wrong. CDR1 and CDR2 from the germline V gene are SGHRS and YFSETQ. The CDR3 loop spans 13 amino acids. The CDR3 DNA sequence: TGCGCCAGCAGCACTAGCGGAACCTACGAGCAGTACTTC. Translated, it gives CASSTSGTYEQYF.

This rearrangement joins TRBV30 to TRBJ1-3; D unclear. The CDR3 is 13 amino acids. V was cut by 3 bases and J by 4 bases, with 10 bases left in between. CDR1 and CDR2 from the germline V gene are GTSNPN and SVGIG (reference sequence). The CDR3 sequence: CAWSRPGGNTIYF. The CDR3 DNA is TGTGCCTGGAGCCGACCCGGAGGAAACACCATATATTTT.

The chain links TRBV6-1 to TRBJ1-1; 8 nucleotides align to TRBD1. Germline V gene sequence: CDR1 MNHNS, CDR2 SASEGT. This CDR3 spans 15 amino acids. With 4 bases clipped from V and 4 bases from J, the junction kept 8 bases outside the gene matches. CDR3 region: CASSVNRGSGTEAFF. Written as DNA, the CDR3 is TGTGCCAGCAGTGTGAACAGGGGGTCGGGCACTGAAGCTTTCTTT.

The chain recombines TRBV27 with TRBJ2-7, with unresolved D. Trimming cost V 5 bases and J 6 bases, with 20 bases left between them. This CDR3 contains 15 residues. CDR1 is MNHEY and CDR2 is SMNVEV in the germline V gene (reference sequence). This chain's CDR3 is CASSRRRHPPSEQYF. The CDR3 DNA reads TGTGCCAGCAGTCGGAGACGCCACCCCCCTTCCGAGCAGTACTTC.

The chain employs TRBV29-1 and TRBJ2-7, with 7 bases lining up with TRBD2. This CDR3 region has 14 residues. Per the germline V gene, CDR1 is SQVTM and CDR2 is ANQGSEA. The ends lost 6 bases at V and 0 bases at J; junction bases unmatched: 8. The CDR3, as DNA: TGCAGCGTCGAGAGCGGGACTCGCTCCTACGAGCAGTACTTC. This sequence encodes CSVESGTRSYEQYF.

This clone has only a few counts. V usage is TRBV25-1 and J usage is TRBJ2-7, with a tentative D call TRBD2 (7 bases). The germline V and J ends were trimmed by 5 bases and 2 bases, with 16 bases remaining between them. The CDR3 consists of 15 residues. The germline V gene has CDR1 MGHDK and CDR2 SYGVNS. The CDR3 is CASSSARGGPYEQYF. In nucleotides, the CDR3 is TGTGCCAGCAGTTCCGCTAGGGGGGGACCCTACGAGCAGTACTTC.